The rows below give T cell receptor beta chains drawn from one sample of a study of blood T cell repertoires in COVID-19. Assay: immunoSEQ multiplex PCR; the TCRdb copy retains only in-frame clones and omits some. The sample has over 150,000 clones; around 90% are singletons. Material for sequencing was peripheral blood. The source is a man aged 55 to 70 with COVID-19, enrolled during active disease. The CDR3 runs from the conserved cysteine through the conserved F or W. The D gene is left open where the match is weak. Rows give clone size only sometimes, using once, few, many, or a class for an expanded clone.

d_call: .; j_call: TRBJ1-2; clone_size: .; cdr3_length: 14; v_call: TRBV6-5; cdr3_nt: TGTGCCAGCAGTTACTCGATGACTACACGTGGCTACACCTTC; cdr3_aa: CASSYSMTTRGYTF
d_call: TRBD2; j_call: TRBJ2-7; clone_size: .; cdr3_length: 14; v_call: TRBV19; cdr3_nt: TGTGCCAGTAGTCCTAGCGGGGAGTCCTACGAGCAGTACTTC; cdr3_aa: CASSPSGESYEQYF
d_call: TRBD2; j_call: TRBJ2-7; clone_size: .; cdr3_length: 15; v_call: TRBV7-8; cdr3_nt: TGTGCCAGCAGCTTAAATGGACTAGCGGGAAGCGAGCAGTACTTC; cdr3_aa: CASSLNGLAGSEQYF
d_call: .; j_call: TRBJ1-2; clone_size: .; cdr3_length: 16; v_call: TRBV9; cdr3_nt: TGTGCCAGCAGCGTAGTTGGAACAGACCTTAACTATGGCTACACCTTC; cdr3_aa: CASSVVGTDLNYGYTF
d_call: .; j_call: TRBJ2-1; clone_size: .; cdr3_length: 13; v_call: TRBV12-3/TRBV12-4; cdr3_nt: TGTGCCAGCAGTCCACCCGGAGGGAATGAGCAGTTCTTC; cdr3_aa: CASSPPGGNEQFF
d_call: .; j_call: TRBJ2-7; clone_size: .; cdr3_length: 11; v_call: TRBV5-6; cdr3_nt: TGTGCCAGCAGCTCTCGGAGGGAGCAGTACTTC; cdr3_aa: CASSSRREQYF
d_call: TRBD1; j_call: TRBJ1-6; clone_size: .; cdr3_length: 16; v_call: TRBV5-6; cdr3_nt: TGTGCCAGCAGCTTGATGGGACAGATGACGGGTTCACCCCTCCACTTT; cdr3_aa: CASSLMGQMTGSPLHF
d_call: .; j_call: TRBJ1-3; clone_size: .; cdr3_length: 17; v_call: TRBV4-1; cdr3_nt: TGCGCCAGCACCCTAAGTGGTGGGGGCGCCTCTGGAAACACCATATATTTT; cdr3_aa: CASTLSGGGASGNTIYF
d_call: .; j_call: TRBJ2-3; clone_size: .; cdr3_length: 15; v_call: TRBV6-5; cdr3_nt: TGTGCCAGCAGTTACGGTTTGTCTCAACGGGATACGCAGTATTTT; cdr3_aa: CASSYGLSQRDTQYF
d_call: .; j_call: TRBJ1-6; clone_size: .; cdr3_length: 14; v_call: TRBV3-1/TRBV3-2; cdr3_nt: TGTGCCAGCAGCCAAGTACAGACCTATTCACCCCTCCACTTT; cdr3_aa: CASSQVQTYSPLHF
d_call: TRBD1; j_call: TRBJ2-7; clone_size: .; cdr3_length: 16; v_call: TRBV2; cdr3_nt: TGTGCCAGCAGTGTGTCTGTCGGGACAGGCTCCTACGAGCAGTACTTC; cdr3_aa: CASSVSVGTGSYEQYF
d_call: .; j_call: TRBJ1-2; clone_size: .; cdr3_length: 12; v_call: TRBV7-9; cdr3_nt: TGTGCCAGCAGCAGTTACGGTTATGGCTACACCTTC; cdr3_aa: CASSSYGYGYTF
d_call: .; j_call: TRBJ1-2; clone_size: .; cdr3_length: 16; v_call: TRBV24-1; cdr3_nt: TGTGCCACCAGTGATGATGGGCCCGGGGTTTCCTATGGCTACACCTTC; cdr3_aa: CATSDDGPGVSYGYTF
d_call: TRBD2; j_call: TRBJ2-3; clone_size: .; cdr3_length: 16; v_call: TRBV30; cdr3_nt: TGTGCCTGGAGTGTCTTAAGCGGGAGGGCCCCAGATACGCAGTATTTT; cdr3_aa: CAWSVLSGRAPDTQYF
d_call: .; j_call: TRBJ1-1; clone_size: .; cdr3_length: 13; v_call: TRBV29-1; cdr3_nt: TGCAGCGGAGTTCCGGGACAGAACACTGAAGCTTTCTTT; cdr3_aa: CSGVPGQNTEAFF
d_call: TRBD1; j_call: TRBJ1-5; clone_size: .; cdr3_length: 12; v_call: TRBV30; cdr3_nt: TGTGCCTGGGCAGGGGGCGGACAGCCCCAGCATTTT; cdr3_aa: CAWAGGGQPQHF
d_call: TRBD2; j_call: TRBJ2-1; clone_size: .; cdr3_length: 18; v_call: TRBV7-2; cdr3_nt: TGTGCCAGCAGCCTGCGGGGGACTAGCGGGATGTCGTACAATGAGCAGTTCTTC; cdr3_aa: CASSLRGTSGMSYNEQFF
d_call: TRBD1; j_call: TRBJ2-5; clone_size: .; cdr3_length: 15; v_call: TRBV28; cdr3_nt: TGTGCCAGCTCCCCTCCGGGACAGGTCAGTGAGACCCAGTACTTC; cdr3_aa: CASSPPGQVSETQYF
d_call: .; j_call: TRBJ2-3; clone_size: few; cdr3_length: 14; v_call: TRBV5-5; cdr3_nt: TGTGCCAGCAGCCAGGGGGGAACCTCTGATACGCAGTATTTT; cdr3_aa: CASSQGGTSDTQYF
d_call: TRBD2; j_call: TRBJ2-7; clone_size: .; cdr3_length: 14; v_call: TRBV5-1; cdr3_nt: TGCGCCAGCAGCCCTAGCGGGGTTGACCGCGGGCAGTACTTC; cdr3_aa: CASSPSGVDRGQYF
d_call: .; j_call: TRBJ2-2; clone_size: once; cdr3_length: 15; v_call: TRBV9; cdr3_nt: TGTGCCAGCAGCGTAGGGACAATTAACACCGGGGAGCTGTTTTTT; cdr3_aa: CASSVGTINTGELFF
d_call: TRBD1; j_call: TRBJ1-6; clone_size: .; cdr3_length: 17; v_call: TRBV6-2/TRBV6-3; cdr3_nt: TGTGCCAGCAGTTGGAGACAGGGGGCAGGAGATAATTCACCCCTCCACTTT; cdr3_aa: CASSWRQGAGDNSPLHF
d_call: .; j_call: TRBJ1-1; clone_size: .; cdr3_length: 12; v_call: TRBV14; cdr3_nt: TGTGCCAGCAGCCAGTCTTCAGGTGAAGCTTTCTTT; cdr3_aa: CASSQSSGEAFF
d_call: .; j_call: TRBJ1-5; clone_size: .; cdr3_length: 17; v_call: TRBV28; cdr3_nt: TGTGCCAGCAGTTTAAACCGAGGACTTTCTGCCAATCAGCCCCAGCATTTT; cdr3_aa: CASSLNRGLSANQPQHF
d_call: .; j_call: TRBJ1-1; clone_size: .; cdr3_length: 13; v_call: TRBV7-3; cdr3_nt: TGTGCCAGCAGCTTTGGGAGGAACACTGAAGCTTTCTTT; cdr3_aa: CASSFGRNTEAFF
d_call: TRBD1; j_call: TRBJ2-7; clone_size: .; cdr3_length: 17; v_call: TRBV7-2; cdr3_nt: TGTGCCAGCAGCCCAAAGGGTGGGACAGGGGGGATTTACGAGCAGTACTTC; cdr3_aa: CASSPKGGTGGIYEQYF
d_call: .; j_call: TRBJ1-3; clone_size: .; cdr3_length: 16; v_call: TRBV5-1; cdr3_nt: TGCGCCAGCAGCCCGGGGGGCTCCTACTCTGGAAACACCATATATTTT; cdr3_aa: CASSPGGSYSGNTIYF
d_call: TRBD1; j_call: TRBJ2-7; clone_size: .; cdr3_length: 15; v_call: TRBV24-1; cdr3_nt: TGTGCCACCAGTGGATTGAGACAGGGCAACTACGAGCAGTACTTC; cdr3_aa: CATSGLRQGNYEQYF
d_call: TRBD1; j_call: TRBJ2-7; clone_size: .; cdr3_length: 14; v_call: TRBV5-4; cdr3_nt: TGTGCCAGCAGCTTCGGGACAGCCTCCTACGAGCAGTACTTC; cdr3_aa: CASSFGTASYEQYF
d_call: .; j_call: TRBJ1-2; clone_size: .; cdr3_length: 15; v_call: TRBV10-3; cdr3_nt: TGTGCCATCAGTGAGGGCGGGGACCCCCTTTATGGCTACACCTTC; cdr3_aa: CAISEGGDPLYGYTF
d_call: .; j_call: TRBJ2-2; clone_size: .; cdr3_length: 14; v_call: TRBV19; cdr3_nt: TGTGCCAGTAGTATAGGGCAGAACACCGGGGAGCTGTTTTTT; cdr3_aa: CASSIGQNTGELFF